The clone carrying this T cell receptor (beta chain) has ten or more counts. Its antigen is not identified. This entry comes from a study of T-cell reconstitution after alpha-beta-depleted transplantation in children. Points from the study as a whole: Recipient T cells and thymic progenitors that survived were the source of the high TCRbeta diversity seen at day 60 in some patients. Reportedly, alpha-beta T cells present about two months post-transplant originated from several hundred expanded clones of graft origin. Most T-cell counts and diversity one year after the transplant came from T cells that were newly produced.

The CDR3 covers 13 residues. V dropped 4 bases and J dropped 6 bases, with 12 bases sitting between them. The germline V gene encodes CDR1 SGHTA and CDR2 FQGNSA. Preparation of the TCRbeta library involved a method that used unique molecular identifiers. One entry per CDR3 protein results from TCRdb running MiXCR on the PCR reads. In the table there are 450,000 to 600,000 distinct CDR3 sequences, about 10% of which are singletons. The material sequenced was PBMCs, taken before TCRalphabeta/CD19-depleted stem cell transplant. The clonotype originates from a child between 2 and 9 years old with inherited bone marrow failure, due to receive a stem cell transplant. The chain recombines TRBV7-2 with TRBJ2-5; D not resolved. CDR3 coding DNA: TGTGCCAGCAGCTACGTATCGGACCAGACCCAGTACTTC. Amino acid sequence: CASSYVSDQTQYF.